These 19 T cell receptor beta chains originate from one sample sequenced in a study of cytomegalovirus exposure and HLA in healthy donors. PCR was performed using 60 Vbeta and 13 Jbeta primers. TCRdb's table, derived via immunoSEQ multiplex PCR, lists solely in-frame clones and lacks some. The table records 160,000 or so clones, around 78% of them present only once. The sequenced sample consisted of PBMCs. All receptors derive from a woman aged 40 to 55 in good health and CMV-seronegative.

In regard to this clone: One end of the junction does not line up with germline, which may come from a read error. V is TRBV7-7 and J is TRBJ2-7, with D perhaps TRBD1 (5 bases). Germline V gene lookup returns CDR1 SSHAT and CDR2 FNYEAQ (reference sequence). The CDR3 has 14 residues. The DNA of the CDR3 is TGTGCTAGCAGCTTAGCTCAGGGTCCCTACGAGCAGTACTTC. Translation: CASSLAQGPYEQYF.

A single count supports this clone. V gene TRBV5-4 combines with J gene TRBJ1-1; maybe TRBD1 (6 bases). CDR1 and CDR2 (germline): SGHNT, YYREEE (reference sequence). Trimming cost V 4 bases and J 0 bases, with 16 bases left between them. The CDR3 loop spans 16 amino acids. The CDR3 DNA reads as TGTGCCAGCAGCAAGGACAGCAATAGTATGAACACTGAAGCTTTCTTT. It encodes CASSKDSNSMNTEAFF. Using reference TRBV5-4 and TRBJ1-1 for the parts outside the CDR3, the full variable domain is ETGVTQSPTHLIKTRGQQVTLRCSSQSGHNTVSWYQQALGQGPQFIFQYYREEENGRGNFPPRFSGLQFPNYSSELNVNALELDDSALYLCASSKDSNSMNTEAFFGQGTRLTVV.

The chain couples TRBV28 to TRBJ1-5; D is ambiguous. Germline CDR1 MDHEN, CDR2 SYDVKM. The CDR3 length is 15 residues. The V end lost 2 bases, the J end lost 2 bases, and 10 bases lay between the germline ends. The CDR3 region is CASSLATSGNQPQHF. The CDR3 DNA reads TGTGCCAGCAGTTTAGCGACTAGCGGCAATCAGCCCCAGCATTTT.

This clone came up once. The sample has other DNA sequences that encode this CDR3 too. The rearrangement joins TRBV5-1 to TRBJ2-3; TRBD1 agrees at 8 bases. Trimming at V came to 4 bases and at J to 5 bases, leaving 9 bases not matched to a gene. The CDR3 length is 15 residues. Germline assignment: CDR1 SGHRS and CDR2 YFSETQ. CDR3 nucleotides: TGCGCCAGCAGCCTGGCCGGACAGGGAGTAGATACGCAGTATTTT. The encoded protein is CASSLAGQGVDTQYF.

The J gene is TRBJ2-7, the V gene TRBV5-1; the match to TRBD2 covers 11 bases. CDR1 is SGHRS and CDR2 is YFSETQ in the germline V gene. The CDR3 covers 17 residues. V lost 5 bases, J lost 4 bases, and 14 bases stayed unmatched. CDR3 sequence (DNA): TGCGCCAGCAGTCCTACTAGCGGGAGTGGTCAGGGGTACGAGCAGTACTTC. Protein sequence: CASSPTSGSGQGYEQYF.

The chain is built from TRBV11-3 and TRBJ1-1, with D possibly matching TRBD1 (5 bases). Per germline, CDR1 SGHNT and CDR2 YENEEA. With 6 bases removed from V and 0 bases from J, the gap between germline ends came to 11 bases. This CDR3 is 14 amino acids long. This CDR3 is CASSPRGMNTEAFF. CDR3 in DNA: TGTGCCAGCAGTCCAAGGGGCATGAACACTGAAGCTTTCTTT. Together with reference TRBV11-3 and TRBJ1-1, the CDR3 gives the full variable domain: EAGVVQSPRYKIIEKKQPVAFWCNPISGHNTLYWYLQNLGQGPELLIRYENEEAVDDSQLPKDRFSAERLKGVDSTLKIQPAELGDSAVYLCASSPRGMNTEAFFGQGTRLTVV.

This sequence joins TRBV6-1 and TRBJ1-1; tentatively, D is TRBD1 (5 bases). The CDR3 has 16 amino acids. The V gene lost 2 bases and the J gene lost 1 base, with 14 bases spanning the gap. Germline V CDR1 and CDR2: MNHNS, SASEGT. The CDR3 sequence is CASSERRLTGNTEAFF. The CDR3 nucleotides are TGTGCCAGCAGTGAAAGAAGGTTAACAGGGAACACTGAAGCTTTCTTT.

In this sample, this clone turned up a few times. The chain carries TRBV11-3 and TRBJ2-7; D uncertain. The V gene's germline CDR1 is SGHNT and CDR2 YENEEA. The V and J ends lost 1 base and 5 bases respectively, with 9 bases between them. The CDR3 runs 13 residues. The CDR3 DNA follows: TGTGCCAGCAGCTTAGTGCACCGGGACGAGCAGTACTTC. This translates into CASSLVHRDEQYF.

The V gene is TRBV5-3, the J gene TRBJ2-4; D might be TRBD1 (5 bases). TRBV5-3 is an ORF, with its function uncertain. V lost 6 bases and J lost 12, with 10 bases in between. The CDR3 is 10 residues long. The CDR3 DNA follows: TGTGCCAGAAAAGGACACTCTCAGTACTTC. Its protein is CARKGHSQYF.

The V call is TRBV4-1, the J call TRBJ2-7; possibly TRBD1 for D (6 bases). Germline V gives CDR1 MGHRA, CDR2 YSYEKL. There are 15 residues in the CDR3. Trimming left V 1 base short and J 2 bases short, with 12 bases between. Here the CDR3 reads CASSQGEGGTYEQYF. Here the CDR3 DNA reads TGCGCCAGCAGCCAAGGGGAAGGGGGAACCTACGAGCAGTACTTC.

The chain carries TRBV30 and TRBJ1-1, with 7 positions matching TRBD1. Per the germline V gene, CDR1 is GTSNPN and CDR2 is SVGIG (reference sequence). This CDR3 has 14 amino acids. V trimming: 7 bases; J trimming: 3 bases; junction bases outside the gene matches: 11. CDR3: CAFRTGGSYTEAFF. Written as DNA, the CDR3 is TGTGCCTTCAGGACAGGCGGTAGTTACACTGAAGCTTTCTTT. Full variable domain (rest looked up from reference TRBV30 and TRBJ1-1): SQTIHQWPATLVQPVGSPLSLECTVEGTSNPNLYWYRQAAGRGLQLLFYSVGIGQISSEVPQNLSASRPQDRQFILSSKKLLLSDSGFYLCAFRTGGSYTEAFFGQGTRLTVV.

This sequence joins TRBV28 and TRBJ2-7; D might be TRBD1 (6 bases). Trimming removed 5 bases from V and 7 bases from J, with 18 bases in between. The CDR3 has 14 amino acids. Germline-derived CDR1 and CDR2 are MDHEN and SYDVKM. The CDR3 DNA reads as TGTGCCAGCAGTCCGACGGGGCACAGGGAGGAGCAGTACTTC. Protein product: CASSPTGHREEQYF.

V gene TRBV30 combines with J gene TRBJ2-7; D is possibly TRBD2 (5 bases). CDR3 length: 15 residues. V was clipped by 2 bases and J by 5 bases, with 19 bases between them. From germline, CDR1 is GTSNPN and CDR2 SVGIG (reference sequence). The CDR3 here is CAWSLEVSWEDEQYF. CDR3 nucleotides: TGTGCCTGGAGTTTGGAGGTGTCTTGGGAAGACGAGCAGTACTTC. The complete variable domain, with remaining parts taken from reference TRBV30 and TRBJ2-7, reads SQTIHQWPATLVQPVGSPLSLECTVEGTSNPNLYWYRQAAGRGLQLLFYSVGIGQISSEVPQNLSASRPQDRQFILSSKKLLLSDSGFYLCAWSLEVSWEDEQYFGPGTRLTVT.

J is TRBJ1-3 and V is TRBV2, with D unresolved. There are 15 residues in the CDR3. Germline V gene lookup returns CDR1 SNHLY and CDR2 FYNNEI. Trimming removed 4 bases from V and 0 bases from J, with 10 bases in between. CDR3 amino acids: CASSVEGSSGNTIYF. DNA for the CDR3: TGTGCCAGCAGTGTCGAGGGAAGCTCTGGAAACACCATATATTTT.

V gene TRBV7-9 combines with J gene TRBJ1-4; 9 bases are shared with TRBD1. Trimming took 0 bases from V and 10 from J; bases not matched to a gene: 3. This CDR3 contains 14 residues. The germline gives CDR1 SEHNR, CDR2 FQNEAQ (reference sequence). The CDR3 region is CASSLAGQGGKLFF. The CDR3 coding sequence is TGTGCCAGCAGCTTAGCGGGACAGGGCGGAAAACTGTTTTTT.

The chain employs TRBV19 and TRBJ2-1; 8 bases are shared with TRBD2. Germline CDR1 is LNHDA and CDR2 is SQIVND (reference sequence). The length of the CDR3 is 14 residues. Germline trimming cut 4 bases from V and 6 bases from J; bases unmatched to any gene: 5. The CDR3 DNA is TGTGCCAGTAGTAAGACTAGCGTTCTCAATGAGCAGTTCTTC. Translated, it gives CASSKTSVLNEQFF.

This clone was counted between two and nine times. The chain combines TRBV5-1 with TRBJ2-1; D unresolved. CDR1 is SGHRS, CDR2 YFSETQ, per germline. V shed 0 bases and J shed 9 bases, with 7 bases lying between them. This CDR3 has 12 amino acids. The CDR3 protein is CASSLGPSEQFF. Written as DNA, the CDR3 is TGCGCCAGCAGCTTGGGTCCGAGTGAGCAGTTCTTC. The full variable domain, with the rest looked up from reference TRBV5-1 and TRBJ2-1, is KAGVTQTPRYLIKTRGQQVTLSCSPISGHRSVSWYQQTPGQGLQFLFEYFSETQRNKGNFPGRFSGRQFSNSRSEMNVSTLELGDSALYLCASSLGPSEQFFGPGTRLTVL.

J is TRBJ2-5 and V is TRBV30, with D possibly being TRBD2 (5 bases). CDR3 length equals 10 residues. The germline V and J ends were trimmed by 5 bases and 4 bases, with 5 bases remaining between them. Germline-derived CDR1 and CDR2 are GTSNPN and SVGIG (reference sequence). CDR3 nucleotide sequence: TGTGCCTGGGGAGGAGAGACCCAGTACTTC. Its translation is CAWGGETQYF.

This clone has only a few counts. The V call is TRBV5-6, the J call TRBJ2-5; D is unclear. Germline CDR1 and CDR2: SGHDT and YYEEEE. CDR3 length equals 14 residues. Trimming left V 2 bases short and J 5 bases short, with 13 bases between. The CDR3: CASSLDMVGETQYF. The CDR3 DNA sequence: TGTGCCAGCAGCTTAGACATGGTGGGTGAGACCCAGTACTTC.